One sample yielded the 17 T cell receptor beta chains listed below, sequenced in a study of cytomegalovirus exposure and HLA in healthy donors. 13 Jbeta primers and 60 Vbeta primers were used for the PCR. Sequenced by immunoSEQ multiplex PCR; TCRdb stores in-frame clones only, minus some. The sample lists 100,000 to 150,000 clones; over 65% were seen once. Input material: PBMCs. Receptors originate from a woman aged 35 to 49 in good health and CMV-seropositive.

The CDR3 here is CATSSNAAGPSGYTF. The CDR3 DNA reads TGTGCCACCAGCAGTAACGCCGCGGGGCCTTCTGGCTACACCTTC. The gene calls are TRBV15 and TRBJ1-2, with D possibly being TRBD1 (5 bases). V lost 3 bases and J 7 bases, leaving 18 bases between the germline ends. Germline loops: CDR1 LNHNV, CDR2 YYDKDF (reference sequence). The length of the CDR3 is 15 residues.

The rearrangement uses TRBV18 and TRBJ2-6; 9 bases are a match to TRBD1. Looked up from germline, CDR1 is KGHSH and CDR2 is LQKENI. The CDR3 is made up of 17 amino acids. V shed 5 bases and J 4 bases; nucleotides not matched to a gene: 9. CDR3 loop: CASSNMGQGVGANVLTF. The CDR3 region has the DNA TGTGCCAGCTCAAACATGGGACAGGGAGTCGGGGCCAACGTCCTGACTTTC. Combining the CDR3 with reference TRBV18 and TRBJ2-6 gives the whole variable domain NAGVMQNPRHLVRRRGQEARLRCSPMKGHSHVYWYRQLPEEGLKFMVYLQKENIIDESGMPKERFSAEFPKEGPSILRIQQVVRGDSAAYFCASSNMGQGVGANVLTFGAGSRLTVL.

This clone was seen once. The chain combines TRBV15 with TRBJ2-1, with 8 positions matching TRBD1. CDR3 length equals 14 residues. CDR1 and CDR2 (germline): LNHNV, YYDKDF (reference sequence). J lost 6 bases, V lost 4 bases, and 5 bases had no gene match. The DNA of the CDR3 is TGTGCCACCAGCACTAGGACAGGGAGCAATGAGCAGTTCTTC. Encoded protein: CATSTRTGSNEQFF.

The chain combines TRBV5-6 with TRBJ2-1; TRBD2 matches at 7 bases. The CDR3 covers 16 residues. The V gene end was trimmed by 4 bases and the J gene end by 7 bases; junction bases not matched to a gene: 14. Looked up from germline, CDR1 is SGHDT and CDR2 is YYEEEE. CDR3 region: CASSLYGGRARNEQFF. The CDR3 region has the DNA TGTGCCAGCAGCCTATACGGGGGGAGGGCGCGGAATGAGCAGTTCTTC.

The chain joins TRBV10-1 to TRBJ2-1; TRBD1 agrees at 7 bases. The germline V gene has CDR1 WNHNN and CDR2 SYGVQD (reference sequence). The CDR3 spans 14 residues. V shed 6 bases and J 10 bases; nucleotides not matched to a gene: 12. The CDR3 region has the DNA TGCGCCAGCAGCCACGGGACAGCCTTCGTCGAGCAGTTCTTC. Translating gives CASSHGTAFVEQFF.

The chain has TRBV10-2 and TRBJ1-1; 7 bases match TRBD1. V trimming: 7 bases; J trimming: 7 bases; junction bases outside the gene matches: 12. Germline CDR1 is WSHSY and CDR2 is SAAADI. CDR3 length: 14 amino acids. The CDR3 nucleotides are TGCGCCAGCACCCCCTCGACAGGGTTGAGTGAAGCTTTCTTT. Protein product: CASTPSTGLSEAFF.

The chain combines TRBV11-1 with TRBJ1-1; tentative D call: TRBD1 (6 bases). The V and J ends lost 5 bases and 3 bases respectively, with 10 bases between them. The CDR3 has 13 amino acids. Germline CDR1 and CDR2: SGHAT and FQDESV (reference sequence). In DNA, the CDR3 is TGTGCCAGCAGCCTGGACAGATACACTGAAGCTTTCTTT. As protein: CASSLDRYTEAFF.

The chain uses TRBV2 and TRBJ1-4; 10 bases are shared with TRBD1. The V segment lost 6 bases and the J segment 3 bases; nucleotides outside the gene matches: 7. Per the germline V gene, CDR1 is SNHLY and CDR2 is FYNNEI. The CDR3 is 16 residues long. CDR3 nucleotide sequence: TGTGCCAGCAGAAGGGACAGGGGAGAGGCTAATGAAAAACTGTTTTTT. This translates into CASRRDRGEANEKLFF.

The chain is built from TRBV2 and TRBJ1-1; 8 bases match TRBD1. The CDR3 length is 14 residues. Germline-derived CDR1 and CDR2 are SNHLY and FYNNEI. The junction had 7 bases not matched to a gene; V was cut back by 8 bases and J by 2 bases. CDR3 DNA sequence: TGTGCCAGCCAGATTGACAGGGGAAACACTGAAGCTTTCTTT. The encoded protein is CASQIDRGNTEAFF.

The CDR3 reads CASTRGPSYEQYF. As DNA, the CDR3 is TGTGCCAGCACGCGGGGCCCTTCCTACGAGCAGTACTTC. The V and J genes are TRBV2 and TRBJ2-7; D may be TRBD2 (6 bases). Trimming took off 7 bases at V and 1 base at J, with 11 bases between the two ends. Germline loops: CDR1 SNHLY, CDR2 FYNNEI. This CDR3 contains 13 residues.

The V and J genes are TRBV19 and TRBJ1-2; D remains unclear. CDR3 size: 15 residues. V shed 0 bases and J shed 3 bases, with 11 bases lying between them. Germline V gene data show CDR1 as LNHDA and CDR2 as SQIVND (reference sequence). CDR3 residues: CASSIEGGRDYGYTF. In nucleotides, the CDR3 is TGTGCCAGTAGTATAGAGGGAGGGAGGGACTATGGCTACACCTTC. The full variable domain, with the rest looked up from reference TRBV19 and TRBJ1-2, is DGGITQSPKYLFRKEGQNVTLSCEQNLNHDAMYWYRQDPGQGLRLIYYSQIVNDFQKGDIAEGYSVSREKKESFPLTVTSAQKNPTAFYLCASSIEGGRDYGYTFGSGTRLTVV.

The V call is TRBV29-1, the J call TRBJ1-2; D possibly corresponds to TRBD1 (6 bases). Germline CDR1 reads SQVTM; CDR2 reads ANQGSEA. V dropped 6 bases and J dropped 0 bases, with 14 bases sitting between them. The CDR3 totals 14 residues. The CDR3 region is CSVDSGHPNYGYTF. The CDR3 nucleotides read TGCAGCGTAGATTCGGGACACCCTAACTATGGCTACACCTTC.

DNA for the CDR3: TGTGCCAGCAGCTTCCGAGTAGATACGCAGTATTTT. Encoded protein: CASSFRVDTQYF. The chain couples TRBV7-2 to TRBJ2-3, with D unclear. In germline, CDR1 is SGHTA, CDR2 FQGNSA. This CDR3 is 12 amino acids long. The V and J ends lost 3 bases and 5 bases respectively, with 6 bases between them.

This chain uses TRBV7-9 with TRBJ1-1, with no clear D. There are 14 residues in the CDR3. Trimming cost V 2 bases and J 0 bases, with 7 bases left between them. From germline, CDR1 is SEHNR and CDR2 FQNEAQ (reference sequence). CDR3 loop: CASSLMAMNTEAFF. The CDR3 DNA follows: TGTGCCAGCAGCTTAATGGCCATGAACACTGAAGCTTTCTTT.

The chain uses TRBV6-1 and TRBJ2-7, with TRBD1 as a possible D gene (6 bases). Germline V gene sequence: CDR1 MNHNS, CDR2 SASEGT. The length of the CDR3 is 14 residues. The germline V and J ends were trimmed by 6 bases and 4 bases, with 16 bases remaining between them. The CDR3 DNA follows: TGTGCCAGCAGGGACCTGACAGGTGTGTACGAGCAGTACTTC. Translating it yields CASRDLTGVYEQYF.

The gene calls are TRBV7-2 and TRBJ2-1; 13 nucleotides align to TRBD2. The CDR3 is 16 amino acids. V lost 5 bases to trimming and J lost 8 bases; unmatched junction nucleotides: 9. Germline V gene sequence: CDR1 SGHTA, CDR2 FQGNSA. CDR3 bases: TGTGCCAGCAGCCTCGCACTAGCGGGAGGGCCGGATGAGCAGTTCTTC. Protein sequence: CASSLALAGGPDEQFF. Using reference TRBV7-2 and TRBJ2-1 for the parts outside the CDR3, the full variable domain is GAGVSQSPSNKVTEKGKDVELRCDPISGHTALYWYRQSLGQGLEFLIYFQGNSAPDKSGLPSDRFSAERTGGSVSTLTIQRTQQEDSAVYLCASSLALAGGPDEQFFGPGTRLTVL.

The chain has TRBV15 and TRBJ2-7; weak D call: TRBD2 (6 bases). CDR3 length equals 15 residues. Germline assignment: CDR1 LNHNV and CDR2 YYDKDF (reference sequence). V was trimmed by 1 base and J by 7 bases, leaving 17 bases between them. The CDR3 is CATSRALGSASEQYF. The CDR3 DNA is TGTGCCACCAGCAGAGCCCTCGGGAGCGCCTCTGAGCAGTACTTC. The variable domain in full, completed from reference TRBV15 and TRBJ2-7, reads DAMVIQNPRYQVTQFGKPVTLSCSQTLNHNVMYWYQQKSSQAPKLLFHYYDKDFNNEADTPDNFQSRRPNTSFCFLDIRSPGLGDTAMYLCATSRALGSASEQYFGPGTRLTVT.